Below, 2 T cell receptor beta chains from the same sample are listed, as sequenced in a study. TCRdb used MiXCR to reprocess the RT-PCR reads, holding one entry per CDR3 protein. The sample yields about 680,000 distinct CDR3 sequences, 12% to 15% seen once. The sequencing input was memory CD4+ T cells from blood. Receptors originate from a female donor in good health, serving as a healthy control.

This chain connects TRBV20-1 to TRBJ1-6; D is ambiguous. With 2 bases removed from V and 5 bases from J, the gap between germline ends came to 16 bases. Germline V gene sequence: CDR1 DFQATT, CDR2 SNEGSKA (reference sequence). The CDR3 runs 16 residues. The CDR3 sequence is CSARSQYRGDNSPLHF. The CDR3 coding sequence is TGCAGTGCTAGATCTCAATATCGCGGGGATAATTCACCCCTCCACTTT.

For the CDR3, the DNA is TGCGCCAGCAGCCTAACTCCAGGGAGTGGGGGCACAGATACGCAGTATTTT. This codes for CASSLTPGSGGTDTQYF. The chain recombines TRBV4-3 with TRBJ2-3, with D perhaps assigned TRBD1 or TRBD2 (5 bases each). With 4 bases removed from V and 1 base from J, the gap between germline ends came to 18 bases. The length of the CDR3 is 17 residues. Per germline, CDR1 LGHNA and CDR2 YSLEER.